The 18 T cell receptor beta chains given below trace back to one sample, sequenced in a study of blood T cell repertoires in COVID-19. The table came from immunoSEQ multiplex PCR; TCRdb's copy has only in-frame clones and leaves some out. The sample includes approximately 160,000 clones, roughly 81% of them seen just once. Sequenced sample: peripheral blood. Receptor source: a man aged 35 to 55 who had recovered from COVID-19.

This sequence joins TRBV4-3 and TRBJ2-3, with TRBD2 matching 8 bases. V shed 1 base and J 8 bases; nucleotides not matched to a gene: 14. The CDR3 loop spans 17 amino acids. Looked up from germline, CDR1 is LGHNA and CDR2 is YSLEER. The CDR3 DNA is TGCGCCAGCAGCCAAGGTATTGGCGGGGGGCCGGGAGGTACGCAGTATTTT. Protein product: CASSQGIGGGPGGTQYF.

The rearrangement joins TRBV6-6 to TRBJ2-1; TRBD2 agrees at 10 bases. The V and J ends lost 4 bases and 9 bases, in that order; junction bases with no gene match: 12. CDR1 and CDR2 (germline): MNHNY, SVGAGI (reference sequence). The CDR3 has 16 amino acids. CDR3 bases: TGTGCCAGCAGTTCCGCAAGCGGGGGGGCCGAGCGTGAGCAGTTCTTC. It yields the protein CASSSASGGAEREQFF.

This clone has only one observation. The chain combines TRBV2 with TRBJ1-2; 11 bases align to TRBD1. The CDR3 spans 16 residues. Germline assignment: CDR1 SNHLY and CDR2 FYNNEI. V gave up 7 bases and J gave up 3 bases; unmatched junction bases: 10. The CDR3 region has the DNA TGTGCCAGCACCGGGACAGGGGGGACCAGGGACTATGGCTACACCTTC. It encodes CASTGTGGTRDYGYTF.

The rearrangement uses TRBV6-5 and TRBJ1-1; TRBD1 aligns across 10 bases. Trimming took 8 bases from V and 6 from J; bases not matched to a gene: 9. This CDR3 is 14 amino acids long. Looked up from germline, CDR1 is MNHEY and CDR2 is SVGAGI. CDR3 sequence reads: CASFRDRGFAEAFF. The CDR3 DNA is TGTGCCAGCTTTCGGGACAGGGGCTTCGCTGAAGCTTTCTTT.

This clone came up a few times. This chain uses TRBV20-1 with TRBJ2-1; TRBD2 is a possible D gene (5 bases). V lost 7 bases and J 10 bases, leaving 14 bases between the germline ends. CDR3 size: 11 residues. Per germline, CDR1 DFQATT and CDR2 SNEGSKA (reference sequence). The CDR3, as DNA: TGCAGTGTGAGGTCTTCGGGGGAGCAGTTCTTC. Amino acid sequence: CSVRSSGEQFF.

The chain uses TRBV7-9 and TRBJ1-2; 8 bases agree with TRBD1. J gave up 7 bases and V 5 bases, and 9 bases lay outside the gene matches. Germline lookup yields CDR1 SEHNR and CDR2 FQNEAQ (reference sequence). The CDR3 is 14 amino acids. The chain's CDR3 is CASSALTGVGGYTF. In nucleotides, the CDR3 is TGTGCCAGCAGCGCCCTGACAGGGGTGGGTGGCTACACCTTC.

V usage is TRBV30 and J usage is TRBJ1-3; no definite D call. The length of the CDR3 is 14 residues. Germline CDR1 is GTSNPN and CDR2 is SVGIG (reference sequence). The V end lost 0 bases, the J end lost 0 bases, and 6 bases lay between the germline ends. The CDR3 loop is CAWSVGVSGNTIYF. For the CDR3, the DNA is TGTGCCTGGAGTGTAGGAGTCTCTGGAAACACCATATATTTT.

The genes are TRBV12-3 or TRBV12-4 and TRBJ2-7; 7 positions match TRBD1. V lost 5 bases to trimming and J lost 6 bases; unmatched junction nucleotides: 4. The CDR3 totals 12 residues. The CDR3 spells CASSQYRGEQYF. CDR3 DNA sequence: TGTGCCAGCAGTCAATACAGGGGCGAGCAGTACTTC.

The rearrangement joins TRBV28 to TRBJ2-7, with 8 bases identical to TRBD1. The CDR3 runs to 15 residues. The trim removed 7 bases at V and 5 bases at J, leaving 13 bases unmatched. Germline-derived CDR1 and CDR2 are MDHEN and SYDVKM. The CDR3 bases are TGTGCCAGCACCGGGGGACAGGCGAGCCCAAACGAGCAGTACTTC. Protein product: CASTGGQASPNEQYF.

The CDR3 nucleotides read TGTGCCAGCAGCTTTGGACAGGGCAGCGGGGAGCTGTTTTTT. It encodes CASSFGQGSGELFF. This chain joins TRBV7-8 and TRBJ2-2; the match to TRBD1 covers 8 bases. The V segment lost 3 bases and the J segment 7 bases; nucleotides outside the gene matches: 4. CDR1 is SGHVS and CDR2 is FQNEAQ in the germline V gene. The CDR3 spans 14 residues.

A few counts support this clone. The chain has TRBV15 and TRBJ1-6, with a tentative D call TRBD1 (5 bases). Looked up from germline, CDR1 is LNHNV and CDR2 is YYDKDF (reference sequence). Trimming shortened V by 0 bases and J by 7 bases, and 16 bases separated the two germline ends. The CDR3 loop spans 17 amino acids. This CDR3 is CATSRDLAGPNNSPLHF. The CDR3 nucleotides are TGTGCCACCAGCAGAGATCTGGCAGGGCCCAACAATTCACCCCTCCACTTT.

The chain is built from TRBV7-9 and TRBJ2-7; 9 nucleotides align to TRBD1. This CDR3 contains 15 residues. J was trimmed by 4 bases and V by 5 bases; bases with no gene match: 9. Germline assignment: CDR1 SEHNR and CDR2 FQNEAQ (reference sequence). DNA for the CDR3: TGTGCCAGCAGCCCCGTCGTGGACAGGGGATACGAGCAGTACTTC. Amino acid sequence: CASSPVVDRGYEQYF.

This rearrangement joins TRBV28 to TRBJ2-5; D is possibly TRBD1 (5 bases). CDR1 and CDR2 from the germline V gene are MDHEN and SYDVKM. CDR3 length: 14 amino acids. V lost 2 bases, J lost 4 bases, and 11 bases lay in between. The CDR3 DNA sequence: TGTGCCAGCAGTTTACCCCAGGGCCGAGAGACCCAGTACTTC. Amino acids: CASSLPQGRETQYF.

The chain has TRBV5-4 and TRBJ1-2, with TRBD1 matching over 8 bases. The V gene's germline CDR1 is SGHNT and CDR2 YYREEE (reference sequence). This CDR3 spans 13 amino acids. With 7 bases clipped from V and 2 bases from J, the junction kept 4 bases outside the gene matches. The CDR3 coding sequence is TGTGCCAGCGGACAGGGAGGGAACTATGGCTACACCTTC. Protein product: CASGQGGNYGYTF.

The chain couples TRBV3-1 (or the pseudogene TRBV3-2) to TRBJ2-5; D is unclear. This CDR3 is built from 13 residues. With 1 base removed from V and 4 bases from J, the gap between germline ends came to 7 bases. The germline V gene has CDR1 LGHDT and CDR2 YNNKEL (reference sequence). CDR3 nucleotides: TGTGCCAGCAGCCAAGTACAGTTAGAGACCCAGTACTTC. It codes for CASSQVQLETQYF.

The chain has TRBV28 and TRBJ2-7; the D is unclear. This CDR3 has 12 residues. The V gene lost 2 bases and the J gene lost 3 bases, with 5 bases spanning the gap. CDR1 and CDR2 from the germline V gene are MDHEN and SYDVKM. CDR3 sequence reads: CASSLAVYEQYF. The DNA of the CDR3 is TGTGCCAGCAGTTTAGCAGTCTACGAGCAGTACTTC.

V gene TRBV19 combines with J gene TRBJ2-1; perhaps TRBD2 as D (5 bases). The V and J ends lost 3 bases and 7 bases respectively, with 10 bases between them. The germline CDR1 and CDR2 sequences are LNHDA and SQIVND (reference sequence). CDR3 length equals 13 residues. CDR3 bases: TGTGCCAGTAGTATTGGAGGACGAAATGAGCAGTTCTTC. Translated: CASSIGGRNEQFF.

This clone was seen only once. V gene TRBV5-6 combines with J gene TRBJ2-7; D not resolved. The CDR3 spans 14 residues. The germline CDR1 and CDR2 sequences are SGHDT and YYEEEE. The V and J ends lost 2 bases and 3 bases respectively, with 12 bases between them. DNA of the CDR3: TGTGCCAGCAGCTTTGGAACCAACTACTACGAGCAGTACTTC. It encodes CASSFGTNYYEQYF. The full variable domain, its missing parts supplied by reference TRBV5-6 and TRBJ2-7, is DAGVTQSPTHLIKTRGQQVTLRCSPKSGHDTVSWYQQALGQGPQFIFQYYEEEERQRGNFPDRFSGHQFPNYSSELNVNALLLGDSALYLCASSFGTNYYEQYFGPGTRLTVT.